The 18 T cell receptor beta chains below were found in one sample sequenced in a study of regulatory T cells in long-lasting Graves disease listed by TCRdb under 2021. The meaning of the sample's time point label: persistent/refractory GD, antithyroid drugs over 5 years with positive TRAb. For both TCR sequencing and RNA sequencing, RNA was extracted from PBMCs using TRIzol. Receptor libraries were prepared by multiplex PCR. TCRdb names Illumina HiSeq 4000 as the instrument used. CDR3 regions were amplified by Arm-PCR with iRepertoire HTBI primers to construct TCR beta libraries. TCRdb ran its own pipeline on the public reads, namely fastp trimming at Q25 and MiXCR clone calling, and kept in-frame beta chains. Rows merge per CDR3 protein into single entries with the most common DNA and genes. Here the sample has roughly 450,000 distinct CDR3 sequences; about a quarter occur a single time. The ten largest clones capture approximately 28% of the sample.

The source material was peripheral blood mononuclear cells (PBMCs), sampled when the disease was refractory, from a patient treated with antithyroid drugs. The receptors here all came from a female donor with Graves disease.

The J gene is TRBJ2-6, the V gene TRBV11-2; the D gene could be TRBD1 or TRBD2 (5 bases each). V was pared by 5 bases and J by 4 bases, with 15 bases between. This CDR3 comprises 16 residues. CDR1 and CDR2 from the germline V gene are SGHAT and FQNNGV. The CDR3, as DNA: TGTGCCAGCAGCCGAAAGGGGACGTTCGGGGCCAACGTCCTGACTTTC. This translates into CASSRKGTFGANVLTF.

On this clonotype itself: Given a far larger clone just one base away, this is likely a sequencing read error. The V gene is TRBV12-3 or TRBV12-4, the J gene TRBJ1-4; no clear D. Trimming shortened V by 3 bases and J by 5 bases, and 10 bases separated the two germline ends. The length of the CDR3 is 14 residues. CDR3 sequence (DNA): TGTGCCAGCAGTTTGGCCGGCCTGAATGAAAAACTGTTTTTT. Translated: CASSLAGLNEKLFF.

Comments on this clonotype: This may be a read error: a much more frequent sequence differs by one nucleotide. The CDR3 carries no conserved terminal phenylalanine or tryptophan, so it likely arises from a read error. The chain carries TRBV7-8 and TRBJ1-1; D may be TRBD1 (5 bases). V was pared by 5 bases and J by 4 bases, with 17 bases between. The CDR3 has 15 residues. Germline CDR1 and CDR2: SGHVS and FQNEAQ. The CDR3 region is CASSPYSGTLTEAFS. The CDR3, as DNA: TGTGCCAGCAGCCCCTATTCCGGGACCCTCACTGAAGCTTTCTCT.

This clonotype was observed a few times. J is TRBJ2-1 and V is TRBV28; D possibly matches TRBD1 or TRBD2 (5 bases each). CDR3 length: 14 amino acids. Germline V CDR1 and CDR2: MDHEN, SYDVKM. The V and J ends lost 7 bases and 0 bases respectively, with 10 bases between them. Here the CDR3 reads CASMGDDSYNEQFF. CDR3 nucleotide sequence: TGTGCCAGCATGGGGGATGACTCCTACAATGAGCAGTTCTTC.

The chain joins TRBV6-1 to TRBJ1-1; D is possibly TRBD1 (6 bases). Trimming left V 3 bases short and J 11 bases short, with 16 bases between. The CDR3 consists of 13 residues. Germline CDR1 and CDR2: MNHNS and SASEGT. CDR3 bases: TGTGCCAGCAGTGACGGAAACAGGGCCCAGGCTTTCTTT. Translated, it gives CASSDGNRAQAFF.

Many counts were recorded for this clonotype. The chain combines TRBV18 with TRBJ2-5; D not certain. The germline V gene encodes CDR1 KGHSH and CDR2 LQKENI. V was shortened by 0 bases and J by 5 bases, with 10 bases between the two germline ends. CDR3 size: 14 residues. CDR3 protein: CASSPPVPPETQYF. For the CDR3, the DNA is TGTGCCAGCTCACCACCAGTTCCCCCGGAGACCCAGTACTTC.

The table lists this clonotype with many counts. The junction departs from the called germline gene at one end, perhaps through a read error. The chain combines TRBV7-2 with TRBJ2-7; TRBD1 agrees at 10 bases. Per germline, CDR1 SGHTA and CDR2 FQGNSA. The CDR3 spans 14 residues. CDR3 amino acids: CASCLGTGDYEQYF. Written as DNA, the CDR3 is TGTGCCAGCTGCTTAGGGACAGGGGATTACGAGCAGTACTTC.

This clonotype showed up many times. This chain uses TRBV28 with TRBJ1-1, with TRBD1 identical over 9 bases. Trimming at V came to 3 bases and at J to 1 base, leaving 3 bases not matched to a gene. Germline CDR1 and CDR2: MDHEN and SYDVKM. The CDR3 extends over 15 amino acids. CDR3 coding DNA: TGTGCCAGCAGTTTCTGGGGACAGGGGAACACTGAAGCTTTCTTT. Encoded protein: CASSFWGQGNTEAFF.

This chain joins TRBV2 and TRBJ1-1; possible D gene TRBD1, 5 bases. The CDR3 covers 13 residues. The V and J ends lost 7 bases and 8 bases respectively, with 17 bases between them. Looked up from germline, CDR1 is SNHLY and CDR2 is FYNNEI. The CDR3: CASILPGPEEAFF. In nucleotides, the CDR3 is TGTGCCAGCATTCTCCCGGGGCCGGAGGAAGCTTTCTTT.

This clonotype was seen ten or more times. The V call is TRBV11-2, the J call TRBJ2-2, with TRBD2 matching over 11 bases. Germline values: CDR1 SGHAT, CDR2 FQNNGV. J gave up 6 bases and V 4 bases, and 4 bases lay outside the gene matches. The CDR3 sequence is 15 residues long. DNA of the CDR3: TGTGCCAGCAGCTCACTAGCGGGAGATCCCGGGGAGCTGTTTTTT. Translating gives CASSSLAGDPGELFF.

This clonotype has at least ten counts. This chain connects TRBV11-2 to TRBJ2-5; TRBD2 matches 7 bases. CDR1 and CDR2 (germline): SGHAT, FQNNGV. After removal of 7 bases from V and 5 bases from J, the junction contained 16 bases not matched to a gene. The length of the CDR3 is 16 residues. CDR3 sequence reads: CASTLGGPFSGETQYF. The CDR3 DNA reads TGTGCCAGCACGCTGGGAGGGCCTTTCAGCGGGGAGACCCAGTACTTC.

This clonotype was counted at least ten times. The J gene is TRBJ1-4, the V gene TRBV28; the D is unclear. Germline loops: CDR1 MDHEN, CDR2 SYDVKM. V was cut by 6 bases and J by 1 base, with 9 bases left in between. The CDR3 is made up of 14 amino acids. Here the CDR3 DNA reads TGTGCCAGCAGCCAGCTTAAAACTAATGAAAAACTGTTTTTT. Its translation: CASSQLKTNEKLFF.

At least ten counts were recorded for this clonotype. This chain joins TRBV2 and TRBJ1-4; D unclear. Trimming removed 6 bases from V and 8 bases from J, with 13 bases in between. CDR1 and CDR2 (germline): SNHLY, FYNNEI. The CDR3 runs to 13 residues. The CDR3 sequence is CASSQETQEKLFF. The CDR3 DNA is TGTGCCAGCAGCCAGGAAACACAGGAAAAACTGTTTTTT.

J is TRBJ1-1 and V is TRBV12-3 or TRBV12-4; D remains ambiguous. The CDR3 spans 16 residues. V was clipped by 5 bases and J by 1 base, with 17 bases between them. The CDR3 DNA sequence: TGTGCCAGCAGTGAAAACTATGCGTCCGGGAACACTGAAGCTTTCTTT. Translating it yields CASSENYASGNTEAFF.

The V gene is TRBV7-6, the J gene TRBJ1-1; D unresolved. Germline loops: CDR1 SGHVS, CDR2 FNYEAQ. V lost 5 bases and J lost 1, with 8 bases in between. The CDR3 consists of 13 residues. The CDR3 region has the DNA TGTGCCAGCAGCAACGGGCAGAACACTGAAGCTTTCTTT. It codes for CASSNGQNTEAFF.

This clonotype was detected many times. V gene TRBV6-1 combines with J gene TRBJ2-7; no clear D. Trimming removed 2 bases at V and 2 bases at J, with 13 bases between. Germline-derived CDR1 and CDR2 are MNHNS and SASEGT. This CDR3 region has 15 residues. The CDR3 here is CASSERVAEAYEQYF. CDR3 bases: TGTGCCAGCAGTGAAAGGGTGGCGGAAGCCTACGAGCAGTACTTC.

This chain joins TRBV28 and TRBJ2-7; the D call may be TRBD1 or TRBD2 (6 bases each). Trimming removed 7 bases from V and 0 bases from J, with 16 bases in between. The CDR3 totals 15 residues. Germline V gives CDR1 MDHEN, CDR2 SYDVKM. The CDR3 coding sequence is TGTGCCAGCACCTCCCCGGGGGCGAGCTCCTACGAGCAGTACTTC. Translation: CASTSPGASSYEQYF.

This clonotype came up a few times. The rearrangement joins TRBV7-3 to TRBJ1-1, with a weak D call TRBD1 (5 bases). Trimming removed 2 bases from V and 7 bases from J, with 14 bases in between. Germline V gives CDR1 SGHTA, CDR2 FQGTGA. The CDR3 is made up of 14 amino acids. The CDR3 nucleotides are TGTGCCAGCAGCTTAGCGCAGGGATCGGATGAAGCTTTCTTT. Its protein is CASSLAQGSDEAFF.